Sequencing of this T cell receptor beta chain was carried out in a study of metastatic and nonmetastatic thyroid tumors. About the study: Across peripheral blood and tumor or nodule tissue samples taken from malignant and benign thyroid patients, the repertoires were compared with one another.

All patients were untreated before thyroid surgery. MiXCR was used by TCRdb to re-call the PCR reads. The sample contains 20,000 to 30,000 clones, 14% to 15% of which appear only once. This clone came up many times. As yet, its antigen is unknown. Study-level findings and limits: Across blood and tumor, TCR beta diversity in malignant thyroid tumors was reportedly significantly higher than in benign nodules.

Sequences were obtained from blood. This TCR was recovered from a female donor with papillary thyroid cancer or a benign thyroid nodule (not recorded which). Some clones in this sample may be carry-over from other donors' samples.

The CDR3 here is CASSYHTGGTEAFF. CDR3 DNA: TGTGCCAGCAGTTACCATACAGGGGGCACTGAAGCTTTCTTT. The rearrangement joins TRBV6-6 to TRBJ1-1, with 8 bases that match TRBD1. This CDR3 spans 14 amino acids. From germline, CDR1 is MNHNY and CDR2 SVGAGI (reference sequence). After removal of 2 bases from V and 4 bases from J, the junction contained 3 bases not matched to a gene.